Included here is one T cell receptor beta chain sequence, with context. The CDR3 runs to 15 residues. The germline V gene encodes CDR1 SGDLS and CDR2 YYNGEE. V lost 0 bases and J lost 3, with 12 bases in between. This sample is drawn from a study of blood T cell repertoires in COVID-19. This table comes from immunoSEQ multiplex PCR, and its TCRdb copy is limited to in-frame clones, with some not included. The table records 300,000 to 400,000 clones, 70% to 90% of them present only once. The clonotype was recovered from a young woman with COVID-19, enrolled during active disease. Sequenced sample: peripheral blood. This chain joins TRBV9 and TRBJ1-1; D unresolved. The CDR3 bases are TGTGCCAGCAGCGTAGCGGGAGGGAGCGACACTGAAGCTTTCTTT. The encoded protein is CASSVAGGSDTEAFF.